Sequencing of this T cell receptor (beta chain) was carried out in a study of blood T cell repertoires in COVID-19. The repertoire was sequenced with immunoSEQ multiplex PCR; TCRdb's copy has only in-frame clones and lacks some. The sample records a few hundred thousand clones, less than 85% being singletons. Trimming removed 3 bases from V and 10 bases from J, with 8 bases in between. Germline CDR1 is SGHRS and CDR2 is YFSETQ. This CDR3 spans 11 amino acids. The rearrangement uses TRBV5-1 and TRBJ2-1, with TRBD2 as a possible D gene (5 bases). The origin of this receptor is a man between 60 and 75 years old who had recovered from COVID-19. What was sequenced was peripheral blood. This CDR3 is CASSSQREQFF. CDR3 DNA: TGCGCCAGCAGCTCACAGCGGGAGCAGTTCTTC. Full variable domain (outside the CDR3, taken from reference TRBV5-1 and TRBJ2-1): KAGVTQTPRYLIKTRGQQVTLSCSPISGHRSVSWYQQTPGQGLQFLFEYFSETQRNKGNFPGRFSGRQFSNSRSEMNVSTLELGDSALYLCASSSQREQFFGPGTRLTVL.